Below, 23 T cell receptor beta chains from the same sample are listed, as sequenced in a study of T-cell reconstitution after alpha-beta-depleted transplantation in children. Unique molecular identifiers were used in preparing the TCRbeta library. In TCRdb, the PCR reads were re-called with MiXCR into one record per CDR3 protein. This sample has some 100,000 distinct CDR3 sequences; 23% occur once, and the top ten carry 20% to 25%. This material consisted of PBMCs, taken before TCRalphabeta/CD19-depleted stem cell transplant. Receptors originate from a boy under 10 years old with acute lymphoblastic leukemia, due to receive a stem cell transplant.

This clonotype was observed a handful of times. V and J are TRBV29-1 and TRBJ1-1; 7 nucleotides agree with TRBD1. This CDR3 has 15 residues. CDR1 and CDR2 from the germline V gene are SQVTM and ANQGSEA. J lost 2 bases, V lost 4 bases, and 10 bases had no gene match. The CDR3 DNA is TGCAGCGTTGGGCAACGCGGACAGGACAACACTGAAGCTTTCTTT. The encoded protein is CSVGQRGQDNTEAFF.

V usage is TRBV5-5 and J usage is TRBJ2-1; TRBD2 matches 8 bases. Per the germline V gene, CDR1 is SGHKS and CDR2 is YYEKEE (reference sequence). The CDR3 has 16 amino acids. The trim removed 4 bases at V and 5 bases at J, leaving 11 bases unmatched. The DNA of the CDR3 is TGTGCCAGCAGCCTACGGACTAGCTCGAAGGACAATGAGCAGTTCTTC. Its translation: CASSLRTSSKDNEQFF.

This clonotype has only one observation. The chain couples TRBV5-1 to TRBJ1-2, with D tentatively TRBD1 (6 bases). The CDR3 loop spans 13 amino acids. Per germline, CDR1 SGHRS and CDR2 YFSETQ. Trimming took off 3 bases at V and 4 bases at J, with 10 bases between the two ends. CDR3 nucleotide sequence: TGCGCCAGCAGCTCCGGGGGGGCCTATGGCTACACCTTC. Amino acid sequence: CASSSGGAYGYTF. Combining the CDR3 with reference TRBV5-1 and TRBJ1-2 gives the whole variable domain KAGVTQTPRYLIKTRGQQVTLSCSPISGHRSVSWYQQTPGQGLQFLFEYFSETQRNKGNFPGRFSGRQFSNSRSEMNVSTLELGDSALYLCASSSGGAYGYTFGSGTRLTVV.

This clonotype was seen more than once but under ten times. The rearrangement joins TRBV18 to TRBJ2-7; D not resolved. Trimming removed 0 bases from V and 3 bases from J, with 9 bases in between. This CDR3 is 14 amino acids long. Germline CDR1 and CDR2: KGHSH and LQKENI. The CDR3 here is CASSPPSKIYEQYF. The DNA for the CDR3 is TGTGCCAGCTCACCACCATCGAAGATCTACGAGCAGTACTTC.

The chain carries TRBV5-1 and TRBJ1-1; weak D call: TRBD1 (6 bases). The germline CDR1 and CDR2 sequences are SGHRS and YFSETQ. The V end lost 2 bases, the J end lost 4 bases, and 15 bases lay between the germline ends. This CDR3 contains 15 residues. The CDR3 region has the DNA TGCGCCAGCAGCTTTTCAGGGGTTTTAAGCACTGAAGCTTTCTTT. Protein sequence: CASSFSGVLSTEAFF.

This clonotype showed up just a few times. The gene calls are TRBV7-2 and TRBJ1-3, with D hard to call. Germline V gene lookup returns CDR1 SGHTA and CDR2 FQGNSA. This CDR3 has 13 amino acids. V was pared by 4 bases and J by 4 bases, with 8 bases between. The DNA for the CDR3 is TGTGCCAGCAGCTCGAGGCACGGAAACACCATATATTTT. This sequence encodes CASSSRHGNTIYF.

This chain joins TRBV7-3 and TRBJ2-2; unclear D gene. This CDR3 spans 9 amino acids. CDR1 and CDR2 (germline): SGHTA, FQGTGA. Trimming pared 11 bases from V and 3 bases from J, leaving 1 base between. Here the CDR3 DNA reads TGTGCCCACACCGGGGAGCTGTTTTTT. Translated: CAHTGELFF.

This chain uses TRBV7-2 with TRBJ2-3; D may be TRBD1 or TRBD2 (5 bases each). V shed 5 bases and J shed 3 bases, with 12 bases lying between them. In germline, CDR1 is SGHTA, CDR2 FQGNSA. This CDR3 spans 14 amino acids. The CDR3 sequence is CASSRGGRTDTQYF. CDR3 DNA: TGTGCCAGCAGCCGTGGGGGTCGAACAGATACGCAGTATTTT.

The rearrangement links TRBV5-1 to TRBJ2-7; weak D call: TRBD2 (6 bases). Germline V gene lookup returns CDR1 SGHRS and CDR2 YFSETQ. The CDR3 runs to 14 residues. Trimming stripped 4 bases from V and 2 bases from J, with 13 bases between. CDR3 in amino acids: CASSRPGTAYEQYF. CDR3 in DNA: TGCGCCAGCAGCCGTCCCGGGACTGCCTACGAGCAGTACTTC.

The V call is TRBV14, the J call TRBJ2-1, with unresolved D. The CDR3 extends over 13 amino acids. Trimming removed 3 bases from V and 7 bases from J, with 10 bases in between. Germline V gene lookup returns CDR1 SGHDN and CDR2 FVKESK. The CDR3, as DNA: TGTGCCAGCAGCCAGGTCGTTTGGAATGAGCAGTTCTTC. It translates to CASSQVVWNEQFF.

V is TRBV2 and J is TRBJ1-5; D is unclear. The CDR3 is made up of 14 amino acids. Germline V lookup: CDR1 SNHLY, CDR2 FYNNEI. Trimming stripped 3 bases from V and 1 base from J, with 7 bases between. The CDR3, as DNA: TGTGCCAGCAGTGACAGCGCGAGCAATCAGCCCCAGCATTTT. Translating it yields CASSDSASNQPQHF.

This clonotype was seen a single time. The chain combines TRBV7-8 with TRBJ2-5; TRBD2 aligns across 11 bases. Germline V gene data show CDR1 as SGHVS and CDR2 as FQNEAQ. CDR3 size: 15 residues. The ends lost 5 bases at V and 5 bases at J; junction bases unmatched: 7. CDR3 coding DNA: TGTGCCAGCAGCCGATTAGCGGGAGGGTGGGAGACCCAGTACTTC. It is translated as CASSRLAGGWETQYF.

The chain links TRBV5-1 to TRBJ1-1, with TRBD1 as a possible D gene (5 bases). V dropped 4 bases and J dropped 3 bases, with 10 bases sitting between them. The CDR3 spans 13 residues. The germline V gene has CDR1 SGHRS and CDR2 YFSETQ. The CDR3, as DNA: TGCGCCAGCAGCAAAGACAGCTACACTGAAGCTTTCTTT. Protein sequence: CASSKDSYTEAFF.

The sample holds a few counts of this clonotype. The V gene is TRBV7-8, the J gene TRBJ1-1, with D possibly TRBD1 on 6 matching bases. V shed 4 bases and J shed 3 bases, with 15 bases lying between them. The germline V gene encodes CDR1 SGHVS and CDR2 FQNEAQ. CDR3 size: 15 residues. The CDR3 region is CASSSRSEGDTEAFF. DNA of the CDR3: TGTGCCAGCAGCTCAAGATCGGAGGGGGACACTGAAGCTTTCTTT.

The chain is built from TRBV28 and TRBJ2-5; D perhaps matches TRBD2 (5 bases). The germline V and J ends were trimmed by 6 bases and 8 bases, with 10 bases remaining between them. Germline V gives CDR1 MDHEN, CDR2 SYDVKM. There are 11 residues in the CDR3. CDR3 sequence reads: CASSPRDTQYF. The CDR3 coding sequence is TGTGCCAGCAGCCCCCGGGATACCCAGTACTTC.

In this sample, this clonotype turned up a few times. This rearrangement joins TRBV20-1 to TRBJ1-1; 7 bases map to TRBD1. Per germline, CDR1 DFQATT and CDR2 SNEGSKA (reference sequence). The CDR3 loop spans 14 amino acids. V trimming: 4 bases; J trimming: 4 bases; junction bases outside the gene matches: 9. The CDR3 nucleotides are TGCAGTGCTACTACGCCGGGACAGACCACTGAAGCTTTCTTT. Amino acids: CSATTPGQTTEAFF.

This clonotype was seen many times. J is TRBJ1-3 and V is TRBV12-3 or TRBV12-4; D remains ambiguous. V was pared by 3 bases and J by 0 bases, with 9 bases between. This CDR3 region has 15 residues. Here the CDR3 DNA reads TGTGCCAGCAGTTTCGGGGTAGACTCTGGAAACACCATATATTTT. It encodes CASSFGVDSGNTIYF.

This clonotype occurred a few times. The chain has TRBV11-3 and TRBJ2-1; D might be TRBD2 (6 bases). V dropped 1 base and J dropped 9 bases, with 13 bases sitting between them. This CDR3 has 14 amino acids. Germline values: CDR1 SGHNT, CDR2 YENEEA. The CDR3 bases are TGTGCCAGCAGCTTAGGGGGGGTGGGATCTGAGCAGTTCTTC. It specifies CASSLGGVGSEQFF.

Ten or more counts support this clonotype. The J gene is TRBJ2-4, the V gene TRBV28; 9 nucleotides agree with TRBD1. CDR1 MDHEN and CDR2 SYDVKM come from the germline V gene. CDR3 size: 16 residues. V lost 5 bases to trimming and J lost 4 bases; unmatched junction nucleotides: 9. CDR3 DNA: TGTGCCAGCAGTCGCCCGGGGACAGGGCCAAAAAACATTCAGTACTTC. Protein product: CASSRPGTGPKNIQYF.

In its sample, this clonotype was seen many times. This rearrangement joins TRBV5-1 to TRBJ2-7, with D unresolved. The germline V and J ends were trimmed by 1 base and 4 bases, with 12 bases remaining between them. The CDR3 is 14 residues long. CDR1 is SGHRS, CDR2 YFSETQ, per germline. The DNA of the CDR3 is TGCGCCAGCAGCTTGACGACTGGAGAGTACGAGCAGTACTTC. This sequence encodes CASSLTTGEYEQYF.

The chain is built from TRBV15 and TRBJ2-3; D gene unclear. V lost 0 bases and J lost 4, with 5 bases in between. Germline V gene data show CDR1 as LNHNV and CDR2 as YYDKDF (reference sequence). This CDR3 is 13 amino acids long. DNA of the CDR3: TGTGCCACCAGCAGAGACAGGCCAGATACGCAGTATTTT. It specifies CATSRDRPDTQYF. Supplemented by reference TRBV15 and TRBJ2-3, the full variable domain reads DAMVIQNPRYQVTQFGKPVTLSCSQTLNHNVMYWYQQKSSQAPKLLFHYYDKDFNNEADTPDNFQSRRPNTSFCFLDIRSPGLGDTAMYLCATSRDRPDTQYFGPGTRLTVL.

This clonotype was seen more than once but under ten times. This chain uses TRBV5-1 with TRBJ2-7; no clear D. The CDR3 consists of 14 residues. Germline values: CDR1 SGHRS, CDR2 YFSETQ. Trimming shortened V by 1 base and J by 0 bases, and 8 bases separated the two germline ends. CDR3 bases: TGCGCCAGCAGCTTGTCCCACCCCTCCTACGAGCAGTACTTC. It yields the protein CASSLSHPSYEQYF.

The V and J genes are TRBV7-9 and TRBJ1-1; TRBD1 matches 10 bases. Per germline, CDR1 SEHNR and CDR2 FQNEAQ (reference sequence). The CDR3 is made up of 17 amino acids. After removal of 1 base from V and 1 base from J, the junction contained 6 bases not matched to a gene. The CDR3 sequence: CASSLGTGGWGNTEAFF. The DNA for the CDR3 is TGTGCCAGCAGCTTAGGGACAGGGGGGTGGGGGAACACTGAAGCTTTCTTT.